Included here is one T cell receptor beta chain sequence, with context. Its antigen is currently unknown. TCRdb's table, derived via immunoSEQ multiplex PCR, lists solely in-frame clones and lacks some. The data contain about 72,000 clones, roughly nine tenths of them singletons. The germline V gene has CDR1 MGHRA and CDR2 YSYEKL. J gave up 2 bases and V 4 bases, and 4 bases lay outside the gene matches. The CDR3 totals 15 residues. These data are taken from a study of OX40 agonist ivuxolimab in advanced cancers. Study-level information: Patients received ivuxolimab, an intravenous treatment, every 2 weeks at 0.01 to 10 mg/kg. The study enrolled dose-escalation patients with hepatocellular carcinoma, melanoma, renal cell or head and neck cancer.

Broader study findings: Relative to CD4+, CD8+ T cells held more expanded clones on average. At doses 0.1 to 3.0 mg/kg, CD4+ and CD8+ clones expanded.

The clonotype was recovered from an adult with an advanced solid tumor such as melanoma, head and neck, liver or kidney cancer. V gene TRBV4-1 combines with J gene TRBJ2-1, with TRBD1 matching over 8 bases. The sample consisted of CD4+ or CD8+ T cells sorted from blood, taken in a trial of the OX40 agonist ivuxolimab. The CDR3 nucleotides are TGCGCCAGCAGCCCGACAGGGGTCACCTACAATGAGCAGTTCTTC. Translation: CASSPTGVTYNEQFF.